The 25 T cell receptor beta chains reported below all come from one sample, sequenced in a study of shared clonotypes between healthy human individuals (dated by TCRdb to the early 2020s). The receptor library was made with the immunoSEQ multiplex PCR assay. What TCRdb holds here is the immuneACCESS table cut down to in-frame rearrangements. Part of the clones is not present; checked against another copy, under half of the missing clones reflect an unresolved V gene, and the others are unexplained. Here the sample has about 470,000 clones; around 79% occur a single time. The ten largest clones add up to roughly 13% of the sample. Input material: PBMCs. The source is a woman in her thirties or forties in good health. Some clones in this sample may be carry-over from other donors' samples.

The genes are TRBV5-1 and TRBJ2-3, with 13 bases that match TRBD2. CDR3 length: 16 residues. J gave up 8 bases and V 4 bases, and 10 bases lay outside the gene matches. CDR1 is SGHRS and CDR2 is YFSETQ in the germline V gene. CDR3 nucleotide sequence: TGCGCCAGCAGCCGGACTAGCGGGAGTTCCCAGGCTACGCAGTATTTT. Translation: CASSRTSGSSQATQYF.

The rearrangement joins TRBV9 to TRBJ2-3; D is undetermined. Germline CDR1 reads SGDLS; CDR2 reads YYNGEE. V was clipped by 1 base and J by 6 bases, with 15 bases between them. The CDR3 totals 15 residues. The CDR3 DNA follows: TGTGCCAGCAGCGTATTTTCTACCTTAGGGGATACGCAGTATTTT. Translating it yields CASSVFSTLGDTQYF.

This clone appeared once. V gene TRBV15 combines with J gene TRBJ2-1, with 7 bases lining up with TRBD1. CDR3 size: 12 residues. Germline CDR1 and CDR2: LNHNV and YYDKDF (reference sequence). V lost 3 bases to trimming and J lost 7 bases; unmatched junction nucleotides: 0. The CDR3 region has the DNA TGTGCCACCAGCAGGGACAGGAATGAGCAGTTCTTC. Its translation: CATSRDRNEQFF.

This clone was seen a few times. This sequence joins TRBV11-2 and TRBJ1-2; a possible D gene is TRBD1 (6 bases). Germline V gene sequence: CDR1 SGHAT, CDR2 FQNNGV. The CDR3 consists of 14 residues. V was cut by 3 bases and J by 2 bases, with 10 bases left in between. The CDR3 DNA reads TGTGCCAGCAGCTTCCCCCAGGGGAACTATGGCTACACCTTC. Its translation: CASSFPQGNYGYTF.

This clone was found a few times. The chain has TRBV4-1 and TRBJ2-7; 10 positions agree with TRBD1. The V gene's germline CDR1 is MGHRA and CDR2 YSYEKL. The CDR3 is 16 amino acids. The V segment lost 8 bases and the J segment 3 bases; nucleotides outside the gene matches: 13. CDR3 coding DNA: TGCGCCAGCGCCCTGCACGGTGGGACAGGGGTCTACGAGCAGTACTTC. It specifies CASALHGGTGVYEQYF.

The chain combines TRBV7-2 with TRBJ2-1; 10 bases match TRBD2. Trimming removed 7 bases from V and 4 bases from J; junction bases left unmatched: 10. Germline V lookup: CDR1 SGHTA, CDR2 FQGNSA. CDR3 length equals 16 residues. The CDR3 loop is CASTLAPAGGYNEQFF. For the CDR3, the DNA is TGTGCCAGCACCCTAGCCCCAGCGGGAGGGTACAATGAGCAGTTCTTC.

The chain links TRBV28 to TRBJ2-7; TRBD2 is a possible D gene (7 bases). Germline CDR1 is MDHEN and CDR2 is SYDVKM. Trimming stripped 3 bases from V and 1 base from J, with 19 bases between. The CDR3 spans 17 residues. This CDR3 is CASSFIMGGASSYEQYF. The DNA for the CDR3 is TGTGCCAGCAGTTTCATAATGGGGGGGGCCTCATCCTACGAGCAGTACTTC.

Written as DNA, the CDR3 is TGTGCCGGGGGGGACACAACTAGCACAGATACGCAGTATTTT. Protein sequence: CAGGDTTSTDTQYF. This rearrangement joins TRBV10-3 to TRBJ2-3; D is perhaps TRBD2 (7 bases). This CDR3 is 14 amino acids long. V was cut by 11 bases and J by 0 bases, with 15 bases left in between. The germline V gene has CDR1 ENHRY and CDR2 SYGVKD.

V gene TRBV9 combines with J gene TRBJ2-7, with D hard to call. The CDR3 covers 14 residues. The V gene's germline CDR1 is SGDLS and CDR2 YYNGEE. The V end was cut by 0 bases, the J end by 0 bases, with 7 bases between. CDR3 loop: CASSVALGSYEQYF. The CDR3 DNA sequence: TGTGCCAGCAGCGTAGCGCTAGGCTCCTACGAGCAGTACTTC.

This rearrangement joins TRBV11-2 to TRBJ2-7, with D possibly matching TRBD1 (6 bases). CDR1 and CDR2 (germline): SGHAT, FQNNGV. Trimming took 0 bases from V and 3 from J, leaving 6 bases between them. This CDR3 contains 13 residues. CDR3 bases: TGTGCCAGCAGCTTAGAGACAGGCTACGAGCAGTACTTC. Protein product: CASSLETGYEQYF. The entire variable domain, with the rest obtained from reference TRBV11-2 and TRBJ2-7, is as follows: EAGVAQSPRYKIIEKRQSVAFWCNPISGHATLYWYQQILGQGPKLLIQFQNNGVVDDSQLPKDRFSAERLKGVDSTLKIQPAKLEDSAVYLCASSLETGYEQYFGPGTRLTVT.

The chain recombines TRBV7-9 with TRBJ2-5, with TRBD2 as a possible D gene (7 bases). This CDR3 is built from 12 residues. Per the germline V gene, CDR1 is SEHNR and CDR2 is FQNEAQ (reference sequence). The CDR3, as DNA: TGTGCGACGAGGGGGGGTCAAGAGACCCAGTACTTC. As protein: CATRGGQETQYF.

The CDR3 sequence is CASGLDRGETQYF. In nucleotides, the CDR3 is TGTGCTAGTGGTCTTGACAGGGGCGAGACCCAGTACTTC. The chain recombines TRBV12-5 with TRBJ2-5; TRBD1 aligns across 8 bases. The CDR3 has 13 residues. The trim removed 5 bases at V and 5 bases at J, leaving 4 bases unmatched. Germline V gene lookup returns CDR1 LGHNT and CDR2 FRNRAP.

The V call is TRBV28, the J call TRBJ2-7; 12 nucleotides align to TRBD2. CDR3 length equals 15 residues. V trimming: 5 bases; J trimming: 6 bases; junction bases outside the gene matches: 8. Per germline, CDR1 MDHEN and CDR2 SYDVKM. The CDR3 region is CASSGALAGGFEQYF. The CDR3 bases are TGTGCCAGCAGTGGGGCCCTAGCGGGAGGGTTCGAGCAGTACTTC.

The CDR3 loop is CASSLSRDRTDTQYF. The CDR3 DNA sequence: TGTGCCAGCAGCTTAAGCAGAGACCGCACAGATACGCAGTATTTT. This chain joins TRBV7-3 and TRBJ2-3; D not certain. Trimming cost V 1 base and J 1 base, with 9 bases left between them. CDR1 and CDR2 (germline): SGHTA, FQGTGA. This CDR3 region has 15 residues.

This sequence joins TRBV5-1 and TRBJ2-2; D ambiguous. This CDR3 is built from 17 residues. Between the trimmed V and J ends, which lost 1 base and 9 bases, there was a span of 22 bases. Germline CDR1 SGHRS, CDR2 YFSETQ. For the CDR3, the DNA is TGCGCCAGCAGCTTGAACTTTCGACAAAACCTATACCGGGAGCTGTTTTTT. It codes for CASSLNFRQNLYRELFF. The whole variable domain, remainder taken from reference TRBV5-1 and TRBJ2-2, is KAGVTQTPRYLIKTRGQQVTLSCSPISGHRSVSWYQQTPGQGLQFLFEYFSETQRNKGNFPGRFSGRQFSNSRSEMNVSTLELGDSALYLCASSLNFRQNLYRELFFGEGSRLTVL.

This clone was observed a single time. This chain connects TRBV5-1 to TRBJ2-3, with 13 bases fitting TRBD2. J lost 2 bases, V lost 4 bases, and 4 bases had no gene match. The germline CDR1 and CDR2 sequences are SGHRS and YFSETQ. The CDR3 covers 16 residues. The CDR3 reads CASSAGLAGDTDTQYF. DNA for the CDR3: TGCGCCAGCAGCGCCGGACTAGCGGGGGACACAGATACGCAGTATTTT.

This chain connects TRBV7-2 to TRBJ1-2, with 7 bases fitting TRBD1. Germline V gene sequence: CDR1 SGHTA, CDR2 FQGNSA. The CDR3 is 14 residues long. V gave up 0 bases and J gave up 5 bases; unmatched junction bases: 3. Written as DNA, the CDR3 is TGTGCCAGCAGCTTAGCCCCGACAGGGTATGGCTACACCTTC. Translating it yields CASSLAPTGYGYTF.

The rearrangement links TRBV25-1 to TRBJ2-6, with a possible D match to TRBD1 (5 bases). Trimming shortened V by 5 bases and J by 5 bases, and 19 bases separated the two germline ends. This CDR3 region has 17 residues. Germline V gene sequence: CDR1 MGHDK, CDR2 SYGVNS. CDR3 coding DNA: TGTGCCAGCAGTAATCCGTCTGGACAAAGTCGGGCCAACGTCCTGACTTTC. This sequence encodes CASSNPSGQSRANVLTF.

The chain employs TRBV5-8 and TRBJ1-1; D is unclear. CDR1 is SGHTS, CDR2 YDEGEE, per germline. The V end was cut by 0 bases, the J end by 2 bases, with 5 bases between. The CDR3 runs to 13 residues. The CDR3 DNA sequence: TGTGCCAGCAGCTTGGCCCCCAACACTGAAGCTTTCTTT. This codes for CASSLAPNTEAFF.

This clone was recorded only once. J is TRBJ1-2 and V is TRBV7-6; D call uncertain. Trimming removed 5 bases from V and 6 bases from J, with 16 bases in between. Looked up from germline, CDR1 is SGHVS and CDR2 is FNYEAQ. This CDR3 contains 14 residues. In nucleotides, the CDR3 is TGTGCCAGCAGCCCCCTCGGACTTTCAGATGGCTACACCTTC. Amino acid sequence: CASSPLGLSDGYTF.

The chain employs TRBV27 and TRBJ2-1; 9 bases agree with TRBD2. This CDR3 contains 15 residues. V lost 2 bases, J lost 13 bases, and 12 bases stayed unmatched. CDR1 MNHEY and CDR2 SMNVEV come from the germline V gene (reference sequence). This chain's CDR3 is CASSLRAGGQRGQFF. The CDR3 DNA sequence: TGTGCCAGCAGTTTACGTGCGGGAGGGCAGCGGGGACAGTTCTTC.

The chain carries TRBV5-6 and TRBJ2-1, with 13 bases aligning to TRBD2. There are 15 residues in the CDR3. In germline, CDR1 is SGHDT, CDR2 YYEEEE. V was pared by 4 bases and J by 3 bases, with 1 base of the junction left unmatched. CDR3 residues: CASSGTSGNYNEQFF. The DNA of the CDR3 is TGTGCCAGCAGCGGGACTAGCGGGAACTACAATGAGCAGTTCTTC.

This chain links TRBV6-5 with TRBJ1-4, with D tentatively TRBD1 (5 bases). CDR3 size: 15 residues. Germline assignment: CDR1 MNHEY and CDR2 SVGAGI. V was cut by 0 bases and J by 6 bases, with 11 bases left in between. The CDR3 sequence: CASSYSTGGDEKLFF. The CDR3, as DNA: TGTGCCAGCAGTTACTCAACCGGGGGGGATGAAAAACTGTTTTTT.

This chain joins TRBV21-1 and TRBJ1-2; no check of the table's D call, TRBD1, against the DNA was made. TRBV21-1 is deemed a pseudogene. The CDR3 has 14 residues. The DNA for the CDR3 is TGTGCCAGAGTCCCAACCGACAGGAAATATGGCTACACCTTC. Translated: CARVPTDRKYGYTF.

V is TRBV19 and J is TRBJ2-1; 12 nucleotides match TRBD1. The CDR3 extends over 13 amino acids. The germline V gene encodes CDR1 LNHDA and CDR2 SQIVND (reference sequence). V gave up 10 bases and J gave up 5 bases; unmatched junction bases: 3. CDR3 coding DNA: TGTGCCACCCGGGACAGGGGGCACAATGAGCAGTTCTTC. Translating it yields CATRDRGHNEQFF.